Sequencing of this TCR beta chain was carried out in a study of T cells in Graves' hyperthyroidism and ophthalmopathy. Study summary: Blood from the periphery was taken at initial diagnosis, before any treatment. Study results and limitations: By a 13 V-J model, ophthalmopathy was set apart from stable hyperthyroidism.

Amplification of TCR beta CDR3 regions used RNA as the template. The study used the HTBI primer set for a first-round RT-PCR of the TCR CDR3. MiXCR, applied by TCRdb to the multiplex PCR reads, yields one record per CDR3 protein. The repertoire includes roughly 400,000 distinct CDR3 sequences, 15% to 19% of them detected once, and about 27% sits in the top ten. CDR1 is LGHDT and CDR2 is YNNKEL in the germline V gene (reference sequence). This CDR3 is built from 13 residues. A remark on this clonotype: Its specificity is not known. At one boundary the junction diverges from the germline segment, which might be a read error.

For the diagnoses, clinical symptoms, serum thyroxine and TRAb, thyroid ultrasound and orbital computed tomography were used. Source material for PBMCs was more than 7.5 ml fresh peripheral blood. V and J are TRBV3-1 and TRBJ2-7; tentative D call: TRBD1 (6 bases). The sequence derives from a young woman with Graves' hyperthyroidism that later progressed to Graves' ophthalmopathy. Sequencing was carried out using blood. The CDR3 loop reads CASGQDRGYEQYF. The CDR3 nucleotides are TGTGCCAGCGGCCAGGACAGAGGATACGAGCAGTACTTC.